A single T cell receptor beta chain is shown here with its context. This entry comes from a study of blood T cell repertoires in COVID-19. At the level of the study: Samples came from the United States, Italy and Spain, spanning acute and convalescent COVID-19. PBMCs, B-cell-depleted T cells, or T cells were the source of the cDNA or gDNA that made up the material.

Original processing notes: Amplification with reference gene primers provided the estimates of nucleated cell counts. Assay used: immunoSEQ multiplex PCR; TCRdb lists only in-frame clones, some missing. V, J and clone size reflect that table, while D and trimming were determined from the DNA. In the table there are a few hundred thousand clones, around 87% of which are singletons. Enrolment of Seattle patients took place during active infection, and they were followed longitudinally. This TCR came from a woman in her twenties or thirties with COVID-19, enrolled during active disease. Sequencing was performed on peripheral blood.

CDR3 amino acids: CASSYSGPGQGPKYNEQFF. The CDR3, as DNA: TGTGCCAGCAGTTACTCGGGCCCGGGACAGGGGCCGAAGTACAATGAGCAGTTCTTC. V is TRBV6-2 or TRBV6-3 and J is TRBJ2-1, with 10 bases that match TRBD1. V lost 0 bases and J lost 4; bases outside the gene matches: 12. The CDR3 has 19 residues. Germline CDR1 reads MNHEY; CDR2 reads SVGEGT.